Following are 21 T cell receptor beta chains from one sample sequenced in a study of shared T cell receptors in the human thymus (dated by TCRdb to 2020 to 2022). The receptor library was made with the immunoSEQ multiplex PCR assay. Drawn from immuneACCESS, this table holds only the in-frame rearrangements with V and J called that TCRdb kept. Clones are partly lost; checked studies trace under half to an unresolved V gene and leave the rest unexplained. This sample gives more than 300,000 clones in total; 95% of them show up just once. The top ten clones comprise approximately 0.02% of the sample. Sequencing was done on a sample of thymocytes. The receptors derive from a human donor.

The V gene is TRBV5-6, the J gene TRBJ2-7, with D perhaps TRBD2 (6 bases). Germline V lookup: CDR1 SGHDT, CDR2 YYEEEE. The CDR3 contains 17 residues. Trimming left V 6 bases short and J 3 bases short, with 25 bases between. The chain's CDR3 is CASNQEFPTGSRYEQYF. The CDR3 coding sequence is TGTGCCAGCAACCAGGAATTTCCGACCGGGAGCCGCTACGAGCAGTACTTC.

The CDR3 is CASSLGGTKFVYNEQFF. CDR3 in DNA: TGTGCCAGCAGCTTGGGCGGGACAAAATTCGTCTACAATGAGCAGTTCTTC. The chain recombines TRBV7-9 with TRBJ2-1, with D perhaps TRBD1 or TRBD2 (6 bases each). Trimming left V 3 bases short and J 3 bases short, with 18 bases between. Germline CDR1 is SEHNR and CDR2 is FQNEAQ (reference sequence). The CDR3 is made up of 17 amino acids.

The chain links TRBV15 to TRBJ2-7, with D unclear. In germline, CDR1 is LNHNV, CDR2 YYDKDF (reference sequence). V lost 5 bases, J lost 1 base, and 9 bases lay in between. The CDR3 loop spans 13 amino acids. CDR3 loop: CATSPTRSYEQYF. CDR3 nucleotides: TGTGCCACCAGCCCAACAAGGTCCTACGAGCAGTACTTC.

The chain uses TRBV28 and TRBJ1-1; tentatively, D is TRBD1 (6 bases). V was cut by 2 bases and J by 2 bases, with 9 bases left in between. Germline CDR1 reads MDHEN; CDR2 reads SYDVKM. This CDR3 spans 14 amino acids. The CDR3 bases are TGTGCCAGCAGTTTACACAGGGTAAACACTGAAGCTTTCTTT. This translates into CASSLHRVNTEAFF.

The chain joins TRBV27 to TRBJ1-4; D uncertain. This CDR3 region has 14 residues. Looked up from germline, CDR1 is MNHEY and CDR2 is SMNVEV (reference sequence). Trimming pared 1 base from V and 5 bases from J, leaving 8 bases between. The CDR3 reads CASSLYRENEKLFF. For the CDR3, the DNA is TGTGCCAGCAGTTTATACAGAGAGAATGAAAAACTGTTTTTT.

This chain joins TRBV5-6 and TRBJ1-2; D remains ambiguous. Looked up from germline, CDR1 is SGHDT and CDR2 is YYEEEE. This CDR3 is built from 14 residues. With 1 base removed from V and 1 base from J, the gap between germline ends came to 8 bases. The CDR3 region has the DNA TGTGCCAGCAGCTTGAAAGAGATTAACTATGGCTACACCTTC. It is translated as CASSLKEINYGYTF. Variable domain in full (rest from reference TRBV5-6 and TRBJ1-2): DAGVTQSPTHLIKTRGQQVTLRCSPKSGHDTVSWYQQALGQGPQFIFQYYEEEERQRGNFPDRFSGHQFPNYSSELNVNALLLGDSALYLCASSLKEINYGYTFGSGTRLTVV.

J is TRBJ1-2 and V is TRBV7-2, with a tentative D call TRBD1 (5 bases). CDR3 length: 14 amino acids. V lost 2 bases and J lost 3, with 10 bases in between. Per germline, CDR1 SGHTA and CDR2 FQGNSA. The CDR3: CASSLKQAYYGYTF. In nucleotides, the CDR3 is TGTGCCAGCAGCTTAAAACAGGCGTACTATGGCTACACCTTC.

J is TRBJ2-3 and V is TRBV6-5, with 8 bases identical to TRBD1. The CDR3 contains 15 residues. The ends lost 8 bases at V and 0 bases at J; junction bases unmatched: 7. Per the germline V gene, CDR1 is MNHEY and CDR2 is SVGAGI. CDR3 residues: CASSPGGESTDTQYF. The CDR3 bases are TGTGCCAGCTCCCCAGGGGGCGAAAGCACAGATACGCAGTATTTT.

V and J are TRBV28 and TRBJ1-1; 7 bases line up with TRBD1. The CDR3 covers 15 residues. The junction had 12 bases not matched to a gene; V was cut back by 7 bases and J by 4 bases. Germline CDR1 and CDR2: MDHEN and SYDVKM. The CDR3 spells CASMVGGGAGTEAFF. The CDR3 coding sequence is TGTGCCAGCATGGTGGGAGGGGGCGCCGGCACTGAAGCTTTCTTT.

The chain employs TRBV27 and TRBJ2-5; D unresolved. The CDR3 sequence is 13 residues long. Germline V gene data show CDR1 as MNHEY and CDR2 as SMNVEV (reference sequence). Trimming removed 4 bases from V and 8 bases from J, with 14 bases in between. The CDR3 sequence is CASSSPSTSTQYF. CDR3 sequence (DNA): TGTGCCAGCAGTTCCCCGAGTACGTCAACCCAGTACTTC.

The chain carries TRBV14 and TRBJ1-1; no definite D call. Germline V gives CDR1 SGHDN, CDR2 FVKESK. CDR3 size: 15 residues. V was shortened by 0 bases and J by 3 bases, with 11 bases between the two germline ends. This CDR3 reads CASSQDAQPDTEAFF. CDR3 nucleotide sequence: TGTGCCAGCAGCCAAGATGCACAGCCGGACACTGAAGCTTTCTTT.

The DNA for the CDR3 is TGTGCCAGCAGCCGCAACAGGGGTGAGACCCAGTACTTC. It translates to CASSRNRGETQYF. V and J are TRBV7-2 and TRBJ2-5; TRBD1 aligns across 7 bases. Germline values: CDR1 SGHTA, CDR2 FQGNSA. The J segment lost 5 bases and the V segment lost 5 bases, leaving 5 bases of the junction unmatched. The CDR3 is made up of 13 amino acids.

The chain employs TRBV5-1 and TRBJ2-7; 8 nucleotides agree with TRBD1. Germline assignment: CDR1 SGHRS and CDR2 YFSETQ. J gave up 2 bases and V 3 bases, and 10 bases lay outside the gene matches. The CDR3 sequence is 16 residues long. CDR3 sequence reads: CASSSDRANTTYEQYF. Written as DNA, the CDR3 is TGCGCCAGCAGCTCGGACAGGGCTAATACTACCTACGAGCAGTACTTC.

This chain joins TRBV28 and TRBJ2-7, with D unclear. V lost 7 bases and J 6 bases, leaving 19 bases between the germline ends. Germline CDR1 is MDHEN and CDR2 is SYDVKM. This CDR3 spans 14 amino acids. This chain's CDR3 is CASTPHRGRSEQYF. The CDR3 DNA follows: TGTGCCAGCACCCCTCACCGAGGTAGAAGCGAGCAGTACTTC.

The chain combines TRBV6-5 with TRBJ1-1, with D possibly matching TRBD1 (6 bases). Trimming removed 8 bases from V and 5 bases from J, with 12 bases in between. Germline V gene sequence: CDR1 MNHEY, CDR2 SVGAGI. The CDR3 covers 12 residues. The CDR3, as DNA: TGTGCCAGCGGGCGGGGGCGAACTGAAGCTTTCTTT. This sequence encodes CASGRGRTEAFF.

The CDR3, as DNA: TGTGCCAGCAGCCCTAGGACTAGCGGGAGCACAGATACGCAGTATTTT. Its protein product is CASSPRTSGSTDTQYF. V and J are TRBV7-6 and TRBJ2-3; TRBD2 aligns across 11 bases. This CDR3 is built from 16 residues. The J segment lost 0 bases and the V segment lost 5 bases, leaving 4 bases of the junction unmatched. The germline gives CDR1 SGHVS, CDR2 FNYEAQ.

Here the CDR3 reads CASSPTPLDVRGGVYYDTEAFF. CDR3 nucleotide sequence: TGTGCCAGCAGTCCCACACCCCTAGATGTCCGGGGCGGGGTATATTATGACACTGAAGCTTTCTTT. The rearrangement links TRBV28 to TRBJ1-1; a possible D gene is TRBD1 (5 bases). The germline CDR1 and CDR2 sequences are MDHEN and SYDVKM. Trimming removed 5 bases at V and 3 bases at J, with 37 bases between. The CDR3 sequence is 22 residues long.

DNA for the CDR3: TGTGCCTGGAGAGCTAGACAGGGGAGTGAGGAGACCCAGTACTTC. The encoded protein is CAWRARQGSEETQYF. The V and J genes are TRBV30 and TRBJ2-5; 8 bases agree with TRBD1. The CDR3 extends over 15 amino acids. Germline V CDR1 and CDR2: GTSNPN, SVGIG (reference sequence). The V segment lost 3 bases and the J segment 5 bases; nucleotides outside the gene matches: 11. Full variable domain (rest looked up from reference TRBV30 and TRBJ2-5): SQTIHQWPATLVQPVGSPLSLECTVEGTSNPNLYWYRQAAGRGLQLLFYSVGIGQISSEVPQNLSASRPQDRQFILSSKKLLLSDSGFYLCAWRARQGSEETQYFGPGTRLLVL.

The V call is TRBV15, the J call TRBJ2-1, with D unclear. The germline CDR1 and CDR2 sequences are LNHNV and YYDKDF (reference sequence). The length of the CDR3 is 14 residues. The V gene lost 5 bases and the J gene lost 10 bases, with 18 bases spanning the gap. The CDR3 loop is CATSGPWVVGEQFF. CDR3 DNA: TGTGCCACCAGCGGACCCTGGGTGGTTGGGGAGCAGTTCTTC.

This chain links TRBV27 with TRBJ1-1; possible D gene TRBD1, 5 bases. The CDR3 sequence is 15 residues long. The V gene's germline CDR1 is MNHEY and CDR2 SMNVEV (reference sequence). With 5 bases removed from V and 4 bases from J, the gap between germline ends came to 17 bases. The CDR3 here is CASSQLHGTFTEAFF. The CDR3 DNA sequence: TGTGCCAGCAGTCAACTCCACGGGACCTTCACTGAAGCTTTCTTT.

J is TRBJ1-2 and V is TRBV5-4; perhaps TRBD1 as D (6 bases). Deletions cut 0 bases from V and 8 bases from J, with 14 bases between. The CDR3 is made up of 14 amino acids. The germline V gene has CDR1 SGHNT and CDR2 YYREEE (reference sequence). The DNA for the CDR3 is TGTGCCAGCAGCTTGGGGGGGCAGGGGTACGGCTACACCTTC. Its translation is CASSLGGQGYGYTF.